The T cell receptor (beta chain) described here comes from a study of OX40 agonist ivuxolimab in advanced cancers. About the study: Hepatocellular carcinoma, melanoma, renal cell or head and neck cancer occurred in dose-escalation patients. Eligibility admitted prior anti-PD-1, anti-PD-L1 or anti-CTLA-4 therapy; 35% to 40% had some. The study, taken as a whole, reports: At doses 0.1 to 3.0 mg/kg, CD4+ and CD8+ clones expanded.

The CDR3 runs to 18 residues. Germline V lookup: CDR1 LNHDA, CDR2 SQIVND (reference sequence). After removal of 7 bases from V and 3 bases from J, the junction contained 16 bases not matched to a gene. The sample holds a few counts of this clone. Its antigen is undetermined. Here immunoSEQ multiplex PCR was the method, and the copy in TCRdb shows in-frame clones only, minus some. The table lists roughly 92,000 clones, under 85% of them singletons. Blood samples were obtained at baseline, cycle 4 day 1, and cycle 7 day 1. The TCR was taken from an adult with an advanced solid tumor such as melanoma, head and neck, liver or kidney cancer. This specimen consisted of CD4+ or CD8+ T cells sorted from blood, obtained in a trial of the OX40 agonist ivuxolimab. This chain uses TRBV19 with TRBJ1-2; 11 bases are shared with TRBD1. The CDR3 reads CASTQNFIPGQGDYGYTF. The CDR3 DNA is TGTGCCAGTACCCAAAACTTCATCCCGGGACAGGGGGACTATGGCTACACCTTC.